A selection of T cell receptor beta chains follows, all from one sample in a study of T cell repertoires in cytomegalovirus infection. TCRdb analysed the reads with MiXCR anew, one entry per CDR3 protein. This sample has 100,000 to 150,000 distinct CDR3 sequences; approximately 8.8% occur once, and the top ten carry roughly 9.1%. The sequencing input was PBMCs. These receptors were collected from a human donor in good health (CMV status not recorded). Some clones in this sample may be carry-over from other donors' samples. CDR3s include the opening cysteine and the closing phenylalanine or tryptophan. The D gene is left open where the match is weak. Only some rows state a clone size, as once, few, many or a class for expanded clones.

size,D,V,J,DNA,CDR3
many,.,TRBV28,TRBJ2-7,TGTGCCAGCAGTTTGGGGTGGTACTACGAGCAGTACTTC,CASSLGWYYEQYF
few,TRBD1,TRBV6-5,TRBJ1-6,TGTGCCAGCAGCCAATTAAGGACAGGTTCTTCACCCCTCCACTTT,CASSQLRTGSSPLHF
.,TRBD2,TRBV9,TRBJ2-1,TGTGCCAGCAGTGCGGGGGGGGGCGTCAATGAGCAGTTCTTC,CASSAGGGVNEQFF
many,TRBD2,TRBV6-5,TRBJ2-1,TGTGCCAGCAGTTACCCTGCAGCGGGGGACAATGAGCAGTTCTTC,CASSYPAAGDNEQFF
many,.,TRBV7-2,TRBJ2-3,TGTGCCAGCAGCTTAGCGAAGGGATCCTTACGCACAGATACGCAGTATTTT,CASSLAKGSLRTDTQYF
few,TRBD1,TRBV7-9,TRBJ1-1,TGTGCCAGCAGCTCGACAGGGGCGAGCACTGAAGCTTTCTTT,CASSSTGASTEAFF
many,TRBD2,TRBV7-2,TRBJ2-3,TGTGCCAGCAGCTTAGTAGCGGGGAGACTAGCGGGTGCAGATACGCAGTATTTT,CASSLVAGRLAGADTQYF
few,.,TRBV18,TRBJ2-5,TGTGCCAGCTCACGACACCCCCAGGAGACCCAGTACTTC,CASSRHPQETQYF
many,.,TRBV7-8,TRBJ2-1,TGTGCCAGCAGCTTCCTAGCCAGGATGGATGAGCAGTTCTTC,CASSFLARMDEQFF
many,.,TRBV10-3,TRBJ2-3,TGTGCCATCAGTGAGGGTAGGTCCACAGATACGCAGTATTTT,CAISEGRSTDTQYF
few,TRBD1,TRBV28,TRBJ2-5,TGTGCCAGCAGTTTGACAGGGGGGGCCCAAGAGACCCAGTACTTC,CASSLTGGAQETQYF
.,.,TRBV6-2/TRBV6-3,TRBJ2-1,TGTGCCAGCAGTCCCCAGGGGGGACTGGTCAATGAGCAGTTCTTC,CASSPQGGLVNEQFF
many,TRBD2,TRBV6-2/TRBV6-3,TRBJ2-3,TGTGCCAGCAGTTACTCGAAGACTAGCGGGAACACAGATACGCAGTATTTT,CASSYSKTSGNTDTQYF
many,.,TRBV28,TRBJ2-5,TGTGCCAGCATTCCACAGGGAGGGCTCGAGACCCAGTACTTC,CASIPQGGLETQYF
many,.,TRBV7-9,TRBJ2-1,TGTGCCAGCAGCCGAAACAATGAGCAGTTCTTC,CASSRNNEQFF
many,TRBD2,TRBV6-6,TRBJ2-7,TGTGCCAGCAGTGGGGGGGTCTACGAGCAGTACTTC,CASSGGVYEQYF
many,.,TRBV7-9,TRBJ2-7,TGTGCCAGCAGCAGTGGGGACTCTCGCTACGAGCAGTACTTC,CASSSGDSRYEQYF
many,.,TRBV7-2,TRBJ2-3,TGTGCCAGCAGCCCCTACACAGATACGCAGTATTTT,CASSPYTDTQYF
.,.,TRBV27,TRBJ1-2,TGTGCCAGCAGTTTATCCATCCTACAGGCGGCGTTAGGCTATGGCTACACCTTC,CASSLSILQAALGYGYTF
.,.,TRBV12-5,TRBJ2-7,TGTGCTAGTGGTTTGCCCCTGATGGCCTACGAGCAGTACTTC,CASGLPLMAYEQYF
few,.,TRBV29-1,TRBJ1-1,TGCAGCGTTGAAGATCTACTGGACACTGAAGCTTTCTTT,CSVEDLLDTEAFF
few,.,TRBV29-1,TRBJ1-1,TGCAGCGTCCCGGACGAGCAGGGTATTATGAACACTGAAGCTTTCTTT,CSVPDEQGIMNTEAFF
few,.,TRBV28,TRBJ1-4,TGTGCCAGCAGTACACCGGGACCGACTAATGAAAAACTGTTTTTT,CASSTPGPTNEKLFF
.,TRBD1,TRBV2,TRBJ1-1,TGTGCCAGCAGTGGGACAGGGTCGGCGAACACTGAAGCTTTCTTT,CASSGTGSANTEAFF
.,TRBD2,TRBV7-9,TRBJ2-7,TGTGCCAGCAGCCCCCGACTAGCGGGAGGAGTCTACGAGCAGTACTTC,CASSPRLAGGVYEQYF
many,.,TRBV7-2,TRBJ1-1,TGTGCCAGCAGCCCTCATCAGGGGAACACTGAAGCTTTCTTT,CASSPHQGNTEAFF